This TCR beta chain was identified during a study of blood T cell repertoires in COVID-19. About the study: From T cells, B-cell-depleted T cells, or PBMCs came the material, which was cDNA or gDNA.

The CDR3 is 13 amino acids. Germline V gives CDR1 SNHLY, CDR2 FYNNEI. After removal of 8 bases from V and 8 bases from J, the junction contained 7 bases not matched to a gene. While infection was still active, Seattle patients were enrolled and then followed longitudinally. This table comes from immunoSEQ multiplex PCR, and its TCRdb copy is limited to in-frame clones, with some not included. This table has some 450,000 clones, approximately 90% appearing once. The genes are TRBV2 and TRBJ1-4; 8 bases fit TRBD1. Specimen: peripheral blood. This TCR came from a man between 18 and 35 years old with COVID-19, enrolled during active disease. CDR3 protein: CASALDREEKLFF. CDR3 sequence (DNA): TGTGCCAGCGCACTGGACAGGGAAGAAAAACTGTTTTTT. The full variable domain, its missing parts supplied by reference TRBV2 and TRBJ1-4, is EPEVTQTPSHQVTQMGQEVILRCVPISNHLYFYWYRQILGQKVEFLVSFYNNEISEKSEIFDDQFSVERPDGSNFTLKIRSTKLEDSAMYFCASALDREEKLFFGSGTQLSVL.